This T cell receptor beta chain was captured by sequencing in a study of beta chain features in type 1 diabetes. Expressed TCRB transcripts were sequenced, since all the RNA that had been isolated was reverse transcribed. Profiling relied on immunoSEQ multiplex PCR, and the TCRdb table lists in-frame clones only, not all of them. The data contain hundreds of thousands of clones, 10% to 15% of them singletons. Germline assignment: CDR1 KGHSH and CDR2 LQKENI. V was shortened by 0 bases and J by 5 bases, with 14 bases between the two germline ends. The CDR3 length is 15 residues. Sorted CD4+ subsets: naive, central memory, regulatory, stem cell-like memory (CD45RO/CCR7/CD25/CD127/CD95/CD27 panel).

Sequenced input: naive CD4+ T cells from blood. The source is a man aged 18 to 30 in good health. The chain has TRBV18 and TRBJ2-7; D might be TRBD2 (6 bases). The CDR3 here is CASSPPTSRGHEQYF. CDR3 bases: TGTGCCAGCTCACCACCGACTAGTCGGGGACACGAGCAGTACTTC.